Following are 10 T cell receptor beta chains from one sample sequenced in a study of blood T cell repertoires in COVID-19. The table came from immunoSEQ multiplex PCR; TCRdb's copy has only in-frame clones and leaves some out. The sample lists roughly 130,000 clones; around three quarters were seen once. The sample taken for sequencing was peripheral blood. These receptors were taken from a man aged 50-59 years with acute or convalescent COVID-19.

This clone was detected many times. This rearrangement joins TRBV7-3 to TRBJ2-3, with D tentatively TRBD2 (6 bases). Germline assignment: CDR1 SGHTA and CDR2 FQGTGA. The ends were cut back, 6 bases at V and 2 bases at J, with 12 bases in the middle. CDR3 length equals 14 residues. CDR3 protein: CASSAGLFTDTQYF. The CDR3 DNA is TGTGCCAGCAGTGCGGGACTGTTCACAGATACGCAGTATTTT.

The chain recombines TRBV5-1 with TRBJ2-3; D is unresolved. Trimming cost V 3 bases and J 6 bases, with 14 bases left between them. The CDR3 sequence is 14 residues long. From germline, CDR1 is SGHRS and CDR2 YFSETQ. Written as DNA, the CDR3 is TGCGCCAGCAGCTCACTGGGTATCGGGGATACGCAGTATTTT. It codes for CASSSLGIGDTQYF.

The chain combines TRBV2 with TRBJ1-2, with TRBD1 matching 9 bases. The CDR3 length is 13 residues. Germline CDR1 is SNHLY and CDR2 is FYNNEI. V trimming: 7 bases; J trimming: 14 bases; junction bases outside the gene matches: 14. The CDR3 spells CASKRGTGQFRTF. The DNA for the CDR3 is TGTGCCAGCAAGAGGGGGACAGGGCAGTTTCGGACCTTC.

The rearrangement links TRBV5-1 to TRBJ1-5, with D hard to call. V lost 0 bases and J 1 base, leaving 11 bases between the germline ends. There are 16 residues in the CDR3. Per the germline V gene, CDR1 is SGHRS and CDR2 is YFSETQ. Here the CDR3 reads CASSLAPLGSNQPQHF. The CDR3 nucleotides are TGCGCCAGCAGCTTGGCCCCCCTCGGGAGCAATCAGCCCCAGCATTTT.

This chain links TRBV6-5 with TRBJ2-4; 9 nucleotides agree with TRBD1. Germline lookup yields CDR1 MNHEY and CDR2 SVGAGI. Unmatched junction bases numbered 6, after V lost 6 bases and J lost 6 bases. This CDR3 contains 14 residues. CDR3: CASRPTGGVNIQYF. CDR3 bases: TGTGCCAGCAGACCGACAGGGGGTGTAAACATTCAGTACTTC.

The chain employs TRBV5-5 and TRBJ1-1; D possibly corresponds to TRBD1 (6 bases). CDR3 length: 14 amino acids. The germline V and J ends were trimmed by 4 bases and 4 bases, with 14 bases remaining between them. Germline V gene lookup returns CDR1 SGHKS and CDR2 YYEKEE (reference sequence). The CDR3 loop is CASSPGVGITEAFF. The DNA for the CDR3 is TGTGCCAGCAGCCCAGGGGTCGGGATCACTGAAGCTTTCTTT.

The CDR3 protein is CASSPVIAQGKNQPQHF. The CDR3 region has the DNA TGTGCCAGCAGCCCGGTTATTGCTCAGGGCAAGAATCAGCCCCAGCATTTT. The rearrangement links TRBV7-8 to TRBJ1-5; D possibly corresponds to TRBD1 (5 bases). In germline, CDR1 is SGHVS, CDR2 FQNEAQ. This CDR3 is built from 17 residues. Trimming removed 5 bases at V and 4 bases at J, with 21 bases between.

This clone showed up just a few times. The CDR3: CATSGDRRNYGYTF. For the CDR3, the DNA is TGTGCCACCAGTGGGGACAGGCGCAACTATGGCTACACCTTC. The chain uses TRBV24-1 and TRBJ1-2; TRBD1 matches at 8 bases. The J segment lost 2 bases and the V segment lost 5 bases, leaving 3 bases of the junction unmatched. This CDR3 has 14 residues. Germline V gives CDR1 KGHDR, CDR2 SFDVKD.

Remarks on this clone: At the DNA level, this CDR3 is encoded by other sequences in the same sample as well. The chain joins TRBV20-1 to TRBJ2-7, with 8 bases identical to TRBD1. Trimming at V came to 5 bases and at J to 5 bases, leaving 2 bases not matched to a gene. Germline loops: CDR1 DFQATT, CDR2 SNEGSKA (reference sequence). The CDR3 is made up of 11 amino acids. CDR3 nucleotide sequence: TGCAGTGCTTCGGACAGGGACGAGCAGTACTTC. Protein product: CSASDRDEQYF.

The V gene is TRBV5-6, the J gene TRBJ1-2; possible D gene TRBD1, 6 bases. Trimming cost V 10 bases and J 0 bases, with 16 bases left between them. The CDR3 has 14 amino acids. Germline V lookup: CDR1 SGHDT, CDR2 YYEEEE. The CDR3 coding sequence is TGTGCCGGGGGTACGACAGGCACTAACTATGGCTACACCTTC. It yields the protein CAGGTTGTNYGYTF. Looking up the rest from reference TRBV5-6 and TRBJ1-2 gives the full variable domain: DAGVTQSPTHLIKTRGQQVTLRCSPKSGHDTVSWYQQALGQGPQFIFQYYEEEERQRGNFPDRFSGHQFPNYSSELNVNALLLGDSALYLCAGGTTGTNYGYTFGSGTRLTVV.